This paragraph covers one T cell receptor beta chain sequence. Generated by immunoSEQ multiplex PCR, the TCRdb table keeps only in-frame clones and is missing some. Among some 260,000 clones listed, 82% were seen once. This entry is derived from a study of blood T cell repertoires in COVID-19. As for the study in general: The analysed material was cDNA or gDNA that came from T cells, B-cell-depleted T cells, or PBMCs.

The CDR3 sequence is 15 residues long. V was cut by 4 bases and J by 5 bases, with 16 bases left in between. Germline CDR1 reads SGHDT; CDR2 reads YYEEEE. Sequencing was performed on peripheral blood. The clonotype comes from a woman of 80 years or more with active or convalescent COVID-19. The V and J genes are TRBV5-6 and TRBJ1-5; possible D gene TRBD1, 6 bases. The CDR3 DNA is TGTGCCAGCAGCCTGGGATACAGGGCCCATCAGCCCCAGCATTTT. Its translation: CASSLGYRAHQPQHF. Complete variable domain (other parts from reference TRBV5-6 and TRBJ1-5): DAGVTQSPTHLIKTRGQQVTLRCSPKSGHDTVSWYQQALGQGPQFIFQYYEEEERQRGNFPDRFSGHQFPNYSSELNVNALLLGDSALYLCASSLGYRAHQPQHFGDGTRLSIL.